This T cell receptor (beta chain) was identified during a study of T cell responses to AZD1222 COVID-19 vaccine. Points from the study as a whole: A mostly white British donor set with more females was recruited, and clonal diversity was possibly underestimated.

V lost 0 bases to trimming and J lost 0 bases, with 7 bases between them. The CDR3 loop spans 15 amino acids. Germline CDR1 reads LNHNV; CDR2 reads YYDKDF (reference sequence). This clone has more than one count but fewer than ten. Its antigen is not known. Sequencing used immunoSEQ multiplex PCR; TCRdb keeps in-frame clones, though not all of them. The sample contains approximately 110,000 clones, around 92% of which appear only once. Sequences were derived from peripheral blood, sampled on day 0 of AZD1222 vaccination. The sequence derives from an adult in good health. The chain links TRBV15 to TRBJ2-3; the D is unclear. The CDR3 reads CATSRDGRSTDTQYF. The CDR3 DNA is TGTGCCACCAGCAGAGATGGTCGCAGCACAGATACGCAGTATTTT.